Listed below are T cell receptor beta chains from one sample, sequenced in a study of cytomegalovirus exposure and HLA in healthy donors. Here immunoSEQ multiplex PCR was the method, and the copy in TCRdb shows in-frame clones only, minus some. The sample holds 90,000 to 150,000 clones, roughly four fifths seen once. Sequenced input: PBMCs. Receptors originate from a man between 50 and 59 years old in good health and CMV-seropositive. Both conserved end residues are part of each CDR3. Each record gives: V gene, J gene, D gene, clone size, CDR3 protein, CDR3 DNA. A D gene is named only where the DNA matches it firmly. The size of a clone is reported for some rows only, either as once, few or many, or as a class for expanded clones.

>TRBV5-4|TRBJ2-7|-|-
CASSSTPGGEQYF
TGTGCCAGCAGCTCGACGCCCGGGGGCGAGCAGTACTTC
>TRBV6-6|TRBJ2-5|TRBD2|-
CASSYPTGRGGETQYF
TGTGCCAGCAGTTACCCGACCGGGAGGGGCGGGGAGACCCAGTACTTC
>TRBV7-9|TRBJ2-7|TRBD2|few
CASSLAGNSYEQYF
TGTGCCAGCTCACTAGCGGGGAACTCCTACGAGCAGTACTTC
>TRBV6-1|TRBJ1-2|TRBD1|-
CASSEWDRDHGYTF
TGTGCCAGCAGTGAATGGGACAGGGATCATGGCTACACCTTC
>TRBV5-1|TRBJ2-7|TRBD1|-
CASSWDRGGREQYF
TGCGCCAGCAGCTGGGACAGGGGAGGCCGCGAGCAGTACTTC
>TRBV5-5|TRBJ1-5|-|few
CASSLPYSNQPQHF
TGTGCCAGCAGCTTGCCCTATAGCAATCAGCCCCAGCATTTT
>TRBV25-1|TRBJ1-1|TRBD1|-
CASSAGTGRSAFF
TGTGCCAGCAGTGCCGGGACAGGGAGGTCCGCTTTCTTT
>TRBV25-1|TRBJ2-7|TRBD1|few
CASSDFTGGRYEQYF
TGTGCCAGCAGTGACTTCACAGGGGGGAGGTACGAGCAGTACTTC
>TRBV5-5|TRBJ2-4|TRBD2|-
CASSKGLAGYPGAKNIQYF
TGTGCCAGCAGCAAGGGACTAGCGGGGTACCCCGGGGCCAAAAACATTCAGTACTTC
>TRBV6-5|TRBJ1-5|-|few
CASSYSIEGNQPQHF
TGTGCCAGCAGTTACTCGATTGAGGGCAATCAGCCCCAGCATTTT
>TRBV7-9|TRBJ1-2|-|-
CASSPGTNYGYTF
TGTGCCAGCAGCCCAGGGACTAACTATGGCTACACCTTC
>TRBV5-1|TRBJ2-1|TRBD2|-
CASSRVSGRMDNEQFF
TGCGCCAGCAGCCGAGTGAGCGGGAGGATGGACAATGAGCAGTTCTTC
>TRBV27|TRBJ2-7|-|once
CASSLGRGSEQYF
TGTGCCAGCAGTTTAGGTAGGGGGAGCGAGCAGTACTTC
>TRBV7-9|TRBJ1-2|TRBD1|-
CASSPGQGNYGYTF
TGTGCCAGCAGCCCGGGACAGGGAAACTATGGCTACACCTTC
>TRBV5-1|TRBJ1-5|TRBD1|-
CASSLGDRDQPQHF
TGCGCCAGCAGCTTGGGGGACAGGGACCAGCCCCAGCATTTT
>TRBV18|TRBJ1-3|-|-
CASSPRAGSSGNTIYF
TGTGCCAGTTCACCACGAGCGGGGAGCTCTGGAAACACCATATATTTT
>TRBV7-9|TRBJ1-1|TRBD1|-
CASSNPGTGGWSEAFF
TGTGCCAGCAGCAACCCGGGGACAGGGGGCTGGTCTGAAGCTTTCTTT
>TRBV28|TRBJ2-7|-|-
CASSPRRALYEQYF
TGTGCCAGCAGTCCCCGGCGGGCACTCTACGAGCAGTACTTC
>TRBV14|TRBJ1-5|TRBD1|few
CASSQEESGGDYSNQPQHF
TGTGCCAGCAGCCAAGAAGAGTCAGGGGGAGACTATAGCAATCAGCCCCAGCATTTT
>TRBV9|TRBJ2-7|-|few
CASSVGDSYEQYF
TGTGCCAGCAGCGTCGGAGACTCCTACGAGCAGTACTTC
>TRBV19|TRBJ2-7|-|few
CASSTSTNPSYEQYF
TGTGCCAGTAGTACCTCGACTAACCCCTCCTACGAGCAGTACTTC
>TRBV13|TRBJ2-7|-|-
CASSPHAGAYEQYF
TGTGCCAGCAGCCCCCATGCGGGGGCATACGAGCAGTACTTC
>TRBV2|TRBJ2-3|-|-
CASSEIGGHTDTQYF
TGTGCCAGCAGTGAAATAGGGGGACACACAGATACGCAGTATTTT
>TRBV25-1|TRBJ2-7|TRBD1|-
CASSDPNRGATSYEQYF
TGTGCCAGCAGTGACCCGAACAGGGGAGCCACCTCCTACGAGCAGTACTTC
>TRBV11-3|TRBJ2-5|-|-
CASGVEETQYF
TGTGCCAGCGGAGTGGAAGAGACCCAGTACTTC
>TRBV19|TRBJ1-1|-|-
CASSWGRRPNTEAFF
TGTGCCAGTAGTTGGGGGCGGAGACCGAACACTGAAGCTTTCTTT
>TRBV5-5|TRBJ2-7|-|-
CASSLGTLTYEQYF
TGTGCCAGCAGCTTGGGGACTCTTACCTACGAGCAGTACTTC
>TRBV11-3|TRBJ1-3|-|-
CASSSGTSVSTIYF
TGTGCCAGCAGCTCGGGGACAAGCGTAAGCACCATATATTTT
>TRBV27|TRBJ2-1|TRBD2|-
CASSPPGLARKNEQFF
TGTGCCAGCAGTCCACCGGGACTAGCGCGAAAAAATGAGCAGTTCTTC
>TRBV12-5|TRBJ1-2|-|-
CASGLWGRWNGYTF
TGTGCTAGTGGCTTGTGGGGGAGGTGGAATGGCTACACCTTC
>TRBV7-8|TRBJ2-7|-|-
CASSLAGGKYEQYF
TGTGCCAGCAGCTTAGCTGGGGGCAAGTACGAGCAGTACTTC
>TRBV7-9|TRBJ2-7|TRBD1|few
CSSSLSRQGSSYEQYF
TGTTCCAGCAGCTTATCTAGACAGGGAAGCTCCTACGAGCAGTACTTC
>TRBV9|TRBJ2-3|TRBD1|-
CASSVVWDREADTQYF
TGTGCCAGCAGCGTAGTCTGGGACAGGGAGGCAGATACGCAGTATTTT
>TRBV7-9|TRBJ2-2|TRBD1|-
CASSSGQGVNTGELFF
TGTGCCAGCAGCTCAGGACAGGGTGTTAACACCGGGGAGCTGTTTTTT
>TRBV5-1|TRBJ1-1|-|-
CASSFSVNTEAFF
TGCGCCAGCAGCTTCTCGGTTAACACTGAAGCTTTCTTT
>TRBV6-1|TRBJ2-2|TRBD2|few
CASSGTGTSGGTNTGELFF
TGTGCCAGCAGTGGTACCGGGACTAGCGGGGGGACGAACACCGGGGAGCTGTTTTTT
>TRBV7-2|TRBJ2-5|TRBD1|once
CASSSRDRGGETQYF
TGTGCCAGCAGCTCCCGGGACAGGGGGGGGGAGACCCAGTACTTC
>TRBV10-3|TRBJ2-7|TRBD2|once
CAISANGKSGGAYEQYF
TGTGCCATCAGTGCGAATGGAAAAAGCGGGGGGGCCTACGAGCAGTACTTC
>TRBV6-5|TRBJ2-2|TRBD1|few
CASSFDRGNTGELFF
TGTGCCAGCAGTTTTGACAGGGGGAACACCGGGGAGCTGTTTTTT
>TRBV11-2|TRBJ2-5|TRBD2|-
CASSSVRAGGETQYF
TGTGCCAGCAGTAGCGTTAGGGCGGGAGGGGAGACCCAGTACTTC
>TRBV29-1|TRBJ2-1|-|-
CSVEYGANEQFF
TGCAGCGTTGAATACGGAGCCAATGAGCAGTTCTTC
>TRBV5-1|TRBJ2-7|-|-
CASSLQGSIDEQYF
TGCGCCAGCAGCTTGCAGGGGTCCATCGACGAGCAGTACTTC
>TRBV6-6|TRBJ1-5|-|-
CASSYSGGRVQPQHF
TGTGCCAGCAGTTACTCAGGGGGTAGGGTTCAGCCCCAGCATTTT
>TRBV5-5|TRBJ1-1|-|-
CASSLWLAMNTEAFF
TGTGCCAGCAGCTTGTGGCTAGCTATGAACACTGAAGCTTTCTTT
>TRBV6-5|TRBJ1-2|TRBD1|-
CASSPAGTGGGYTF
TGTGCCAGCAGTCCGGCCGGGACAGGCGGCGGCTACACCTTC
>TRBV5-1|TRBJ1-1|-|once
CASSLGQNMNTEAFF
TGCGCCAGCAGCTTGGGACAGAACATGAACACTGAAGCTTTCTTT
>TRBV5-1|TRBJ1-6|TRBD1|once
CASSLAGGKETPLHF
TGCGCCAGCAGCTTGGCAGGGGGCAAGGAGACACCCCTCCACTTT
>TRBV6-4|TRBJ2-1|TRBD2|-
CASIVLAGEELYNEQFF
TGTGCCAGCATTGTGCTAGCGGGAGAGGAATTGTACAATGAGCAGTTCTTC
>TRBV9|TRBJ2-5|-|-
CASSVGTGIGETQYF
TGTGCCAGCAGCGTAGGAACAGGTATTGGAGAGACCCAGTACTTC
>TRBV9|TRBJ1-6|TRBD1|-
CASSDRDSHNSPLHF
TGTGCCAGCAGCGACCGGGACAGTCATAATTCACCCCTCCACTTT
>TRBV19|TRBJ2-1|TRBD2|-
CASSIGLAGGPSSYNEQFF
TGTGCCAGTAGTATAGGATTAGCGGGGGGCCCTAGCTCCTACAATGAGCAGTTCTTC
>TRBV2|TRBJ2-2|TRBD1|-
CASKSTGPIGTGELFF
TGTGCCAGCAAGTCGACAGGGCCGATCGGGACCGGGGAGCTGTTTTTT
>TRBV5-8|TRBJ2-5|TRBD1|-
CASSPGTGGEETQYF
TGTGCCAGCAGCCCGGGGACAGGGGGAGAAGAGACCCAGTACTTC
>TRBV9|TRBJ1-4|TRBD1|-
CASSVGTGVSKLFF
TGTGCCAGCAGCGTGGGGACAGGGGTTTCAAAACTGTTTTTT
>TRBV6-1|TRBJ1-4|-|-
CASSGVTFNEKLFF
TGTGCCAGCAGTGGAGTAACCTTTAATGAAAAACTGTTTTTT
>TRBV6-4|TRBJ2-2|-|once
CASSLTDNTGELFF
TGTGCCAGCAGTTTGACAGATAACACCGGGGAGCTGTTTTTT
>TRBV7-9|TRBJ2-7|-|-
CASSLGGSSSYEQYF
TGTGCCAGCAGCTTAGGAGGCAGCAGCTCCTACGAGCAGTACTTC
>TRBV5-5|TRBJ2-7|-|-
CASSQGTQYEQYF
TGTGCCAGCAGCCAAGGGACACAATACGAGCAGTACTTC
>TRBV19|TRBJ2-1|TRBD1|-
CATGEHNNEQFF
TGTGCTACAGGGGAGCACAACAATGAGCAGTTCTTC
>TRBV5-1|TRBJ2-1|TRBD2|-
CASGPSGTSSYNEQFF
TGCGCCAGCGGTCCTAGCGGGACGAGCTCCTACAATGAGCAGTTCTTC